Presented here are 24 T cell receptor beta chains from one specimen sequenced in a study of blood T cell repertoires in COVID-19. Method: immunoSEQ multiplex PCR; TCRdb's copy keeps in-frame clones and lacks some. The sample carries 130,000 to 150,000 clones, over 75% recorded once. Sequencing input: peripheral blood. Receptor source: a man between 65 and 79 years old with acute or convalescent COVID-19.

The chain couples TRBV18 to TRBJ1-1; no clear D. The CDR3 runs 11 residues. Trimming took off 4 bases at V and 5 bases at J, with 5 bases between the two ends. Germline V gives CDR1 KGHSH, CDR2 LQKENI. CDR3 protein: CASSQRTEAFF. Here the CDR3 DNA reads TGTGCCAGCTCACAGAGGACTGAAGCTTTCTTT.

V is TRBV5-1 and J is TRBJ1-6; 9 positions agree with TRBD1. V shed 3 bases and J 2 bases; nucleotides not matched to a gene: 12. The CDR3 contains 19 residues. Germline loops: CDR1 SGHRS, CDR2 YFSETQ. The CDR3 DNA reads as TGCGCCAGCAGCTCGGTCCCCGTTACAGGGGGCGCCTATAATTCACCCCTCCACTTT. Translating gives CASSSVPVTGGAYNSPLHF.

The rearrangement links TRBV6-1 to TRBJ1-2; 10 bases agree with TRBD1. J gave up 5 bases and V 1 base, and 10 bases lay outside the gene matches. The CDR3 has 17 amino acids. Per the germline V gene, CDR1 is MNHNS and CDR2 is SASEGT. The CDR3 region has the DNA TGTGCCAGCAGTGAAGGAGGTTGGGGGACAGGGGATTATGGCTACACCTTC. Residues: CASSEGGWGTGDYGYTF.

The J gene is TRBJ1-1, the V gene TRBV9, with TRBD1 identical over 9 bases. CDR3 length equals 15 residues. Germline CDR1 SGDLS, CDR2 YYNGEE. V was pared by 1 base and J by 1 base, with 2 bases of the junction left unmatched. As DNA, the CDR3 is TGTGCCAGCAGCGTAACAGGGGGCAGGAACACTGAAGCTTTCTTT. It translates to CASSVTGGRNTEAFF.

The rearrangement uses TRBV7-2 and TRBJ2-7; 9 nucleotides line up with TRBD2. Looked up from germline, CDR1 is SGHTA and CDR2 is FQGNSA. J lost 2 bases, V lost 1 base, and 3 bases had no gene match. The CDR3 has 15 residues. The chain's CDR3 is CASSLGLAVAYEQYF. CDR3 in DNA: TGTGCCAGCAGCTTAGGACTAGCGGTCGCCTACGAGCAGTACTTC.

The chain carries TRBV7-2 and TRBJ2-3, with 12 nucleotides matching TRBD2. The germline V gene has CDR1 SGHTA and CDR2 FQGNSA. The trim removed 6 bases at V and 4 bases at J, leaving 5 bases unmatched. The CDR3 sequence is 15 residues long. For the CDR3, the DNA is TGTGCCAGCAGACTAGCGGGAGGCCTGGCAGATACGCAGTATTTT. It codes for CASRLAGGLADTQYF.

This clone was counted between two and nine times. The chain couples TRBV5-6 to TRBJ1-5, with TRBD1 as a possible D gene (6 bases). Germline-derived CDR1 and CDR2 are SGHDT and YYEEEE. With 0 bases removed from V and 5 bases from J, the gap between germline ends came to 15 bases. The CDR3 is 16 amino acids. CDR3: CASSLAGVGRDQPQHF. In nucleotides, the CDR3 is TGTGCCAGCAGCTTGGCAGGGGTCGGCAGGGATCAGCCCCAGCATTTT.

In its sample, this clone was seen once. The CDR3 sequence is CASSPTGPGELFF. Here the CDR3 DNA reads TGTGCCAGTAGTCCGACAGGCCCCGGGGAGCTGTTTTTT. V and J are TRBV19 and TRBJ2-2; D possibly corresponds to TRBD1 (6 bases). There are 13 residues in the CDR3. V dropped 5 bases and J dropped 6 bases, with 10 bases sitting between them. Germline assignment: CDR1 LNHDA and CDR2 SQIVND (reference sequence).

The chain links TRBV7-2 to TRBJ2-7, with a tentative D call TRBD1 (6 bases). From germline, CDR1 is SGHTA and CDR2 FQGNSA. The V gene lost 5 bases and the J gene lost 2 bases, with 10 bases spanning the gap. This CDR3 region has 13 residues. The chain's CDR3 is CASSRGQPYEQYF. CDR3 DNA sequence: TGTGCCAGCAGCCGAGGACAGCCCTACGAGCAGTACTTC.

The genes are TRBV20-1 and TRBJ1-2, with 7 bases lining up with TRBD1. Per the germline V gene, CDR1 is DFQATT and CDR2 is SNEGSKA (reference sequence). V was clipped by 5 bases and J by 9 bases; unmatched bases: 6. This CDR3 comprises 11 residues. The CDR3 spells CSASRGPSYTF. The CDR3 bases are TGCAGTGCTTCAAGGGGGCCTAGCTACACCTTC.

The chain employs TRBV27 and TRBJ1-6; a possible D gene is TRBD1 (6 bases). This CDR3 has 16 amino acids. Germline V gene lookup returns CDR1 MNHEY and CDR2 SMNVEV (reference sequence). With 5 bases removed from V and 2 bases from J, the gap between germline ends came to 13 bases. DNA for the CDR3: TGTGCCAGCAGTCCGCAGGGGCTGACCTATAATTCACCCCTCCACTTT. Protein product: CASSPQGLTYNSPLHF.

The genes are TRBV12-3 or TRBV12-4 and TRBJ1-1; maybe TRBD1 (6 bases). The V end lost 6 bases, the J end lost 3 bases, and 11 bases lay between the germline ends. The CDR3 is 13 amino acids. The CDR3 sequence: CASSYRVDTEAFF. CDR3 bases: TGTGCCAGCAGCTACAGGGTAGACACTGAAGCTTTCTTT.

The rearrangement uses TRBV10-3 and TRBJ1-5, with a weak D call TRBD1 (5 bases). This CDR3 contains 15 residues. The V gene lost 2 bases and the J gene lost 1 base, with 9 bases spanning the gap. In germline, CDR1 is ENHRY, CDR2 SYGVKD. Here the CDR3 DNA reads TGTGCCATCAGTGAGAGGGAGGGGAGCAATCAGCCCCAGCATTTT. Amino acids: CAISEREGSNQPQHF.

The rearrangement uses TRBV29-1 and TRBJ2-2; D is perhaps TRBD1 (6 bases). Germline-derived CDR1 and CDR2 are SQVTM and ANQGSEA. This CDR3 is built from 13 residues. Between the trimmed V and J ends, which lost 6 bases and 8 bases, there was a span of 16 bases. The CDR3 loop is CSVRRQAGGELFF. The CDR3 nucleotides read TGCAGCGTGCGAAGACAGGCCGGAGGGGAGCTGTTTTTT.

This clone appeared once. This sequence joins TRBV7-9 and TRBJ2-2; 7 positions agree with TRBD2. CDR3 length: 17 amino acids. Germline V gene lookup returns CDR1 SEHNR and CDR2 FQNEAQ (reference sequence). With V trimmed by 5 bases and J by 6 bases, 15 bases remained unmatched. CDR3 nucleotides: TGTGCCAGCAGCGTCCTCTCGAGCGGGACGTTCCCCGGGGAGCTGTTTTTT. It codes for CASSVLSSGTFPGELFF.

The J gene is TRBJ1-2, the V gene TRBV6-5; 8 bases are shared with TRBD1. Looked up from germline, CDR1 is MNHEY and CDR2 is SVGAGI. This CDR3 has 14 amino acids. With 0 bases clipped from V and 7 bases from J, the junction kept 4 bases outside the gene matches. The CDR3: CASSYSDREGGYTF. The CDR3 bases are TGTGCCAGCAGTTACTCGGACAGGGAGGGTGGCTACACCTTC.

The DNA of the CDR3 is TGTGCCAGCAGCCAAGTTCAGGGGGCGGGATCTGTTGAGCAGTTCTTC. Translation: CASSQVQGAGSVEQFF. This rearrangement joins TRBV3-1 (or the pseudogene TRBV3-2) to TRBJ2-1; 8 bases are a match to TRBD1. J was trimmed by 9 bases and V by 1 base; bases with no gene match: 11. The CDR3 length is 16 residues. CDR1 is LGHDT and CDR2 is YNNKEL in the germline V gene (reference sequence).

The gene calls are TRBV7-9 and TRBJ2-2; tentative D call: TRBD2 (5 bases). The CDR3 extends over 14 amino acids. Germline V gene data show CDR1 as SEHNR and CDR2 as FQNEAQ (reference sequence). V was clipped by 3 bases and J by 8 bases, with 13 bases between them. The CDR3 region is CASSFGLGRGELFF. The CDR3 DNA reads TGTGCCAGCAGCTTTGGACTGGGAAGAGGGGAGCTGTTTTTT. Full variable domain (missing parts from reference TRBV7-9 and TRBJ2-2): DTGVSQNPRHKITKRGQNVTFRCDPISEHNRLYWYRQTLGQGPEFLTYFQNEAQLEKSRLLSDRFSAERPKGSFSTLEIQRTEQGDSAMYLCASSFGLGRGELFFGEGSRLTVL.

The chain carries TRBV2 and TRBJ2-1; the D is unclear. CDR1 SNHLY and CDR2 FYNNEI come from the germline V gene. The CDR3 covers 12 residues. V was trimmed by 6 bases and J by 5 bases, leaving 8 bases between them. CDR3 nucleotide sequence: TGTGCCAGCAGCCCGGTCCACAATGAGCAGTTCTTC. Translation: CASSPVHNEQFF. The full variable domain, with the rest looked up from reference TRBV2 and TRBJ2-1, is EPEVTQTPSHQVTQMGQEVILRCVPISNHLYFYWYRQILGQKVEFLVSFYNNEISEKSEIFDDQFSVERPDGSNFTLKIRSTKLEDSAMYFCASSPVHNEQFFGPGTRLTVL.

The chain recombines TRBV3-1 (or the pseudogene TRBV3-2) with TRBJ2-7, with D possibly matching TRBD1 (6 bases). Germline V CDR1 and CDR2: LGHDT, YNNKEL (reference sequence). This CDR3 has 12 residues. The germline V and J ends were trimmed by 4 bases and 12 bases, with 16 bases remaining between them. CDR3 nucleotide sequence: TGTGCCAGCAGCCCAGGGGATGGTCCGGGGTACTTC. This gives the protein CASSPGDGPGYF.

V and J are TRBV5-5 and TRBJ1-5; D is uncertain. This CDR3 is built from 15 residues. Germline V gene data show CDR1 as SGHKS and CDR2 as YYEKEE (reference sequence). Deletions cut 4 bases from V and 2 bases from J, with 13 bases between. The CDR3 sequence: CASSPIAMGNQPQHF. CDR3 DNA: TGTGCCAGCAGCCCAATCGCGATGGGCAATCAGCCCCAGCATTTT.

The chain has TRBV9 and TRBJ1-2, with TRBD1 matching over 8 bases. V lost 0 bases, J lost 7 bases, and 5 bases stayed unmatched. Germline V CDR1 and CDR2: SGDLS, YYNGEE. The CDR3 is 14 residues long. The CDR3 loop reads CASSVGQGAGGYTF. CDR3 in DNA: TGTGCCAGCAGCGTAGGGCAGGGGGCGGGTGGCTACACCTTC.

This chain connects TRBV2 to TRBJ1-5; no definite D call. This CDR3 comprises 14 residues. Germline V lookup: CDR1 SNHLY, CDR2 FYNNEI. The V end lost 8 bases, the J end lost 1 base, and 12 bases lay between the germline ends. The CDR3 nucleotides are TGTGCCAGCGGAGACGGCCAGAGCAATCAGCCCCAGCATTTT. Residues: CASGDGQSNQPQHF.

The V and J genes are TRBV28 and TRBJ1-5; 7 bases are a match to TRBD1. Germline lookup yields CDR1 MDHEN and CDR2 SYDVKM. Losses at the gene ends were 7 bases for V and 5 bases for J; bases not matched to a gene: 8. The CDR3 covers 14 residues. Here the CDR3 reads CASKPDRPHQPQHF. CDR3 in DNA: TGTGCCAGCAAACCGGACAGGCCTCATCAGCCCCAGCATTTT.